The TCR beta chain described here comes from a study of shared clonotypes between healthy human individuals (dated by TCRdb to 2020 to 2022). About the full investigation: A few men and a couple of women, aged 18 to 49 years, made up the cohort. For each donor, CD4 naive and CD4 memory were each given three plates, CD8 naive was given two plates, and CD8 memory was given one plate. Blood TCR repertoires of about 5 healthy adults were deeply sequenced to estimate repertoire size and the extent of clonotype sharing between individuals. Libraries were prepared and TCR repertoires were sequenced by different laboratories using diverse techniques, in order to increase sequencing depth and limit assay-specific biases. Per donor, leukapheresis produced somewhere between about 0.94 and 10 billion PBMCs. Overall results and qualifications from the work: Even with the large sequencing depth, rarefaction of the sorted-subset datasets indicated that sequencing was incomplete. Because the study included a small number of donors, the genetic and exposure-history diversity represented was limited. Based on pairwise subsampling, the degree of clonotype sharing among donors was expected to be affected by sequencing depth. Compared with non-shared clonotypes, the clonotypes found in all four sorted-subset donors had higher generation probabilities. Sampling was restricted to blood, and TCR repertoires in tissue are likely to differ from TCR repertoires in blood. Larger estimated clonotype richness was generally found for naive subsets than for memory subsets. Sharing across several donors was observed for roughly 5.4% of naive CD4, around 3.5% of naive CD8, about 2.3% of memory CD4, and roughly 0.4% of memory CD8 clonotypes.

As regards this clone: What antigen it recognizes has not been identified. Nothing much larger sits one base from this clone, and base qualities are not available.

CD8 naive samples were obtained by positive selection for CCR7 among CD45RO-negative cells, yielding a CD45RA+CCR7+ population from which TemRA cells were excluded. The donors were healthy, HIV-negative adults who had no recently reported acute infections or vaccinations. Every donor was a Caucasian adult living in Nashville, Tennessee, USA. After blood collection by leukapheresis, PBMCs were isolated using Ficoll-Histopaque density gradient centrifugation and then cryopreserved in the vapor phase of liquid nitrogen. Purity and quantity of every magnetically sorted T cell population were checked by analytical flow cytometry. Each sorted fraction had its genomic DNA isolated and then quantified by UV absorbance on a Nanodrop 2000c. TCR CDR3 regions were amplified from genomic DNA by multiplex PCR using the deep immunoSEQ assay. Extracted genomic DNA from each cell subset was distributed evenly across all wells of several immunoSEQ 96-well plates, and each plate was treated as a replicate. For sorted subsets, roughly 200 ng of genomic DNA, equivalent to roughly 30,000 T cell genomes, went into each replicate PCR. Purified libraries were measured with a Qubit 3.0 fluorometer, size-checked on a Bioanalyzer 2100, and measured again with the KAPA Library Quantification kit. Each immunoSEQ 96-well plate was sequenced on its own single-read 150-cycle Illumina NextSeq 550 flow cell. On the study's bioinformatics: Because only junctional sequences without quality scores were contained in the immunoSEQ output, filtering matching that applied to full-length reads could not be performed. To assign V/J genes and CDR3, sequences were annotated against IMGT germline references using PyIR, a Python wrapper for IgBLAST v1.9. Reads were filtered out if the reads had weak V/J assignments (E-value above 1e-6), no CDR3, stop codons, out-of-frame junctions, or ambiguous translated residues. V3J clonotypes were defined as sequences sharing the same inferred V gene, J gene, and CDR3 amino acid sequence. Percentage overlap between repertoires was computed as shared unique clonotypes divided by the size of the smaller repertoire. Three approaches were used to assess repertoire richness: RTK rarefaction, the Chao1 estimator, and Recon v2.1 estimates of unobserved clonotypes. For all TCRbeta clonotypes obtained by the gDNA method from a handful of donors, generation probabilities were computed with OLGA. Imported from immuneACCESS, the table was reduced by TCRdb to in-frame sequences with V and J called. These copies leave out some clones; in studies compared against another copy, an unresolved V gene accounts for under half, and the cause of the remainder is not known. The V and J calls and clone size come from that table; D and trimming were worked out from the DNA. This sample gives about 2.1 million clones in total; about 94% of them show up just once. The ten largest account for 1.5% to 2% of the sample.

The sample consisted of naive CD8+ T cells from PBMCs. The label giving this sample's cell subset or site can be read as: CD45RA+CCR7+. The receptor was isolated from a young man in good health. Some clones in this sample may be carry-over from other donors' samples.

The sequence in DNA is TGTGCCAGTAGCCCTGGACAGGGGGGGCCCTACGAGCAGTACTTC. The translation is CASSPGQGGPYEQYF. The chain couples TRBV19 to TRBJ2-7, with 10 bases aligning to TRBD1. The germline V gene (reference sequence) provides CDR1 LNHDA and CDR2 SQIVND. Counted from cysteine to phenylalanine, this CDR3 has 15 amino acids. The only DNA kept is the CDR3, 45 bases in frame from the first base. Unmatched junction bases come to 7, with V trimmed by 6 bases and J by 2 bases.